This record covers a single T cell receptor (beta chain). This sample stems from a study of patients and donors after allogeneic stem cell transplantation. Germline-derived CDR1 and CDR2 are SGHNT and YYREEE (reference sequence). There are 19 residues in the CDR3. The trim removed 3 bases at V and 0 bases at J, leaving 13 bases unmatched. TCRdb re-called the RT-PCR reads through MiXCR, storing one row per CDR3 protein. The sample includes more than 150,000 distinct CDR3 sequences, around two fifths of them seen just once. Sequencing was done on a sample of blood, either unsorted or a sorted T cell fraction (not recorded which). This TCR derives from a human donor who was either an allogeneic HSCT recipient or a stem cell or donor lymphocyte infusion donor (not recorded which). It is not recorded whose cells these are; they may come from a transplant donor. The rearrangement uses TRBV5-4 and TRBJ1-4, with 8 bases lining up with TRBD1. The CDR3 nucleotides are TGTGCCAGCAGCTCCTCTAATCAGGGGGCGCATCCAACTAATGAAAAACTGTTTTTT. Amino acid sequence: CASSSSNQGAHPTNEKLFF. Together with reference TRBV5-4 and TRBJ1-4, the CDR3 gives the full variable domain: ETGVTQSPTHLIKTRGQQVTLRCSSQSGHNTVSWYQQALGQGPQFIFQYYREEENGRGNFPPRFSGLQFPNYSSELNVNALELDDSALYLCASSSSNQGAHPTNEKLFFGSGTQLSVL.